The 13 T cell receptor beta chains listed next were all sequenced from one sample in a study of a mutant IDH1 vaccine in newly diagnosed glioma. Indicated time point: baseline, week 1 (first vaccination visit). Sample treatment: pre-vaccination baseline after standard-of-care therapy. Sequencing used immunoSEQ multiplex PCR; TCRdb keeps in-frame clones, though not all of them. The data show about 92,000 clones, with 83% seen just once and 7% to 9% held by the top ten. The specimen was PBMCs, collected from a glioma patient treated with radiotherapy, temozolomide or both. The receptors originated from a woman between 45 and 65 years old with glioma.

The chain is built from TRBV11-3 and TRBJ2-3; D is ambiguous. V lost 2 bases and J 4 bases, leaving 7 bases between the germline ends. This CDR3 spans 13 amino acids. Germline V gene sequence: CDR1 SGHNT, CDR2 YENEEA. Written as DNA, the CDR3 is TGTGCCAGCAGCTTAATGAGATCAGATACGCAGTATTTT. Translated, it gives CASSLMRSDTQYF.

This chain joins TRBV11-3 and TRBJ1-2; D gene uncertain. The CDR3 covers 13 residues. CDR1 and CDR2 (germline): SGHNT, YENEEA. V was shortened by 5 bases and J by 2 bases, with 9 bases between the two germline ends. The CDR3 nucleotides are TGTGCCAGCAGCCTGGGTCCAAACTATGGCTACACCTTC. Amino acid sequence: CASSLGPNYGYTF. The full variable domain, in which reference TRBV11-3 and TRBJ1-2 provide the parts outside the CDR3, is EAGVVQSPRYKIIEKKQPVAFWCNPISGHNTLYWYLQNLGQGPELLIRYENEEAVDDSQLPKDRFSAERLKGVDSTLKIQPAELGDSAVYLCASSLGPNYGYTFGSGTRLTVV.

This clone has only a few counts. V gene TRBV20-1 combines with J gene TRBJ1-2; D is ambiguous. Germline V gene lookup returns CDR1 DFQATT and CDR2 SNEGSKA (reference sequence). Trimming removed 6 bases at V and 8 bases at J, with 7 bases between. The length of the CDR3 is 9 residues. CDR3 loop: CSAGEGYTF. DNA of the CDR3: TGCAGTGCGGGAGAGGGCTACACCTTC.

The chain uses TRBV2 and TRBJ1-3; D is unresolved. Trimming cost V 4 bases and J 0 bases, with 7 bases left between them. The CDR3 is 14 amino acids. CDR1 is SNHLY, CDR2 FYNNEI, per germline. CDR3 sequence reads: CASSGWGSGNTIYF. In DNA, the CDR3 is TGTGCCAGCAGTGGGTGGGGCTCTGGAAACACCATATATTTT. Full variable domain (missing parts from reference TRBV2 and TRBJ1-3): EPEVTQTPSHQVTQMGQEVILRCVPISNHLYFYWYRQILGQKVEFLVSFYNNEISEKSEIFDDQFSVERPDGSNFTLKIRSTKLEDSAMYFCASSGWGSGNTIYFGEGSWLTVV.

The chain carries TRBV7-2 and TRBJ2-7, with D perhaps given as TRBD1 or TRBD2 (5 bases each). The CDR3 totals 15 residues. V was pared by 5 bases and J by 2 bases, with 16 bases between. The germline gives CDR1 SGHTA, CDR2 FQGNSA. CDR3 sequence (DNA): TGTGCCAGCAGCGGTTGGGGGACGGGAACCTACGAGCAGTACTTC. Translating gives CASSGWGTGTYEQYF.

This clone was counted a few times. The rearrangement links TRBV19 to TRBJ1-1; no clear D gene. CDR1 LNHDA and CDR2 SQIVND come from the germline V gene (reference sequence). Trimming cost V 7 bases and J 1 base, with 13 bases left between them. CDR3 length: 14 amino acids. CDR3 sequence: CASIYGRANTEAFF. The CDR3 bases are TGTGCCAGTATCTACGGAAGGGCGAACACTGAAGCTTTCTTT.

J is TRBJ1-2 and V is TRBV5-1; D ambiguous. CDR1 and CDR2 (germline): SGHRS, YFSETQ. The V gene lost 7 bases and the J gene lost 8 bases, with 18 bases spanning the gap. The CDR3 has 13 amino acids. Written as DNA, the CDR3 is TGCGCCAGCGGTTGGGAGGCAGGCAGGGGCTACACCTTC. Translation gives CASGWEAGRGYTF.

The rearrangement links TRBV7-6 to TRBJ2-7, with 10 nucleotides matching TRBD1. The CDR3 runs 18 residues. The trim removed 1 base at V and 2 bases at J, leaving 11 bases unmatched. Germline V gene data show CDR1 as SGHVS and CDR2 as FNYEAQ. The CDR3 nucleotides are TGTGCCAGCAGCTTAGAAGTATTAAGGGACAGGGGAACCTACGAGCAGTACTTC. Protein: CASSLEVLRDRGTYEQYF.

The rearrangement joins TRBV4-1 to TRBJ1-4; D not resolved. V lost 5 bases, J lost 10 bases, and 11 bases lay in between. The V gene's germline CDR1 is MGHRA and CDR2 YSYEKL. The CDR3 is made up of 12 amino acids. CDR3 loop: CASSFSVGKLFF. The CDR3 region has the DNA TGCGCCAGCAGCTTCTCTGTGGGAAAACTGTTTTTT.

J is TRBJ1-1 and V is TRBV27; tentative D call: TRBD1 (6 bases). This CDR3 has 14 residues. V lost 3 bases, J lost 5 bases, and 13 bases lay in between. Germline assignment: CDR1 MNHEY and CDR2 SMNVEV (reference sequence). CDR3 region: CASSFTGLGTEAFF. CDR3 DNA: TGTGCCAGCAGTTTTACAGGGTTGGGTACTGAAGCTTTCTTT.

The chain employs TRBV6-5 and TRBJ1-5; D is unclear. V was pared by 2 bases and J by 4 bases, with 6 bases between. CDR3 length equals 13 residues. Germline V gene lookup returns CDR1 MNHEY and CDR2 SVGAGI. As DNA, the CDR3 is TGTGCCAGCAGTTACCGGGAAAATCAGCCCCAGCATTTT. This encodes CASSYRENQPQHF.

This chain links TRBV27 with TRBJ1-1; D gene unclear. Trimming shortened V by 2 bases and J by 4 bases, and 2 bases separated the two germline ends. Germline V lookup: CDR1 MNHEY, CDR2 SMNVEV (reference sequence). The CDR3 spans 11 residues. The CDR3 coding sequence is TGTGCCAGCAGTTTAGGCACTGAAGCTTTCTTT. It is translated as CASSLGTEAFF.

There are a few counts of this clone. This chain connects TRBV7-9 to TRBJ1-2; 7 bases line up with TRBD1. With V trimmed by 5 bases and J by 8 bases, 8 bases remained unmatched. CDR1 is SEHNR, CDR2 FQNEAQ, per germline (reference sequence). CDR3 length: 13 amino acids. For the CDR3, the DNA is TGTGCCAGCAGCCGCGACAGGGTGGGAGGCTACACCTTC. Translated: CASSRDRVGGYTF.